Below, 3 T cell receptor beta chains from the same sample are listed, as sequenced in a study of blood T cell repertoires in COVID-19. Sequencing was performed with immunoSEQ multiplex PCR; in TCRdb, only in-frame clones are kept and a portion is missing. The table shows over 110,000 clones, with over 70% occurring only once. Material: peripheral blood. These receptors all stem from a woman in her 50s with acute or convalescent COVID-19.

CDR3 amino acids: CASSDFVTGVKYF. The CDR3 DNA sequence: TGTGCCAGCAGTGATTTCGTAACAGGAGTGAAGTACTTC. V usage is TRBV6-4 and J usage is TRBJ2-7; tentative D call: TRBD1 (5 bases). The germline V gene has CDR1 MRHNA and CDR2 SNTAGT. Trimming removed 3 bases from V and 11 bases from J, with 17 bases in between. The CDR3 runs to 13 residues.

The V call is TRBV6-5, the J call TRBJ2-5, with 7 bases identical to TRBD1. The CDR3 is 16 amino acids. V shed 0 bases, J shed 4 bases, and the junction held 8 bases outside the gene matches. Germline CDR1 and CDR2: MNHEY and SVGAGI. The CDR3 nucleotides read TGTGCCAGCAGTTACTCAGGGGGCTTTGCGACAGAGACCCAGTACTTC. It yields the protein CASSYSGGFATETQYF.

V and J are TRBV7-3 and TRBJ1-1; D ambiguous. Trimming stripped 3 bases from V and 5 bases from J, with 16 bases between. The CDR3 totals 15 residues. The germline V gene has CDR1 SGHTA and CDR2 FQGTGA. Here the CDR3 reads CASSLGRPVATEAFF. Written as DNA, the CDR3 is TGTGCCAGCAGCTTGGGTCGACCCGTAGCTACTGAAGCTTTCTTT. Complete variable domain (other parts from reference TRBV7-3 and TRBJ1-1): GAGVSQTPSNKVTEKGKYVELRCDPISGHTALYWYRQSLGQGPEFLIYFQGTGAADDSGLPNDRFFAVRPEGSVSTLKIQRTERGDSAVYLCASSLGRPVATEAFFGQGTRLTVV.